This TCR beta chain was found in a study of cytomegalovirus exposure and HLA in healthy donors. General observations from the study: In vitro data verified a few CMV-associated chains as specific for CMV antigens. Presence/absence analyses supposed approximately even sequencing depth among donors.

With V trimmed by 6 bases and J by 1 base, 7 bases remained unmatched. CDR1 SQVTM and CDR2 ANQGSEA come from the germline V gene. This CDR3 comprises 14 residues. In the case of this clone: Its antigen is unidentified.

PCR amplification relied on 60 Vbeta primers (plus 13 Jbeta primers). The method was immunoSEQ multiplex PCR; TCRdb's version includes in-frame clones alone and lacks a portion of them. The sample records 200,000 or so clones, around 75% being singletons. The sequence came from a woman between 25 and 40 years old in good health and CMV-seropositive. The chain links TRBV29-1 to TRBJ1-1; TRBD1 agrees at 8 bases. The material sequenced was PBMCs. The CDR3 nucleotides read TGCAGCGTCTCAGGGGGCGCAGGGAACACTGAAGCTTTCTTT. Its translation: CSVSGGAGNTEAFF.